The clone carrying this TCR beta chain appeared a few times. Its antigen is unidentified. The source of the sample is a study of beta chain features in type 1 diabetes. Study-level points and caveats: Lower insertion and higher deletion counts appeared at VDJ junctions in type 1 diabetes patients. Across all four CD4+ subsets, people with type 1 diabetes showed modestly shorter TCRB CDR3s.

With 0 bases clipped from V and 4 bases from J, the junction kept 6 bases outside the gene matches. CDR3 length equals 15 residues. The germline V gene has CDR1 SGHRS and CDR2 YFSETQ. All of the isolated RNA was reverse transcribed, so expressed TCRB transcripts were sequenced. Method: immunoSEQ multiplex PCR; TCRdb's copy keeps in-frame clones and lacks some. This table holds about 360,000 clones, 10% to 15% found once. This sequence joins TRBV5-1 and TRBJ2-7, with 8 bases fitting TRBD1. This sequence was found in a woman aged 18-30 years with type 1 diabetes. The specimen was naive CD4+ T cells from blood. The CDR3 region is CASSLAAGGGYEQYF. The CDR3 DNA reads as TGCGCCAGCAGCTTGGCCGCAGGGGGCGGGTACGAGCAGTACTTC.